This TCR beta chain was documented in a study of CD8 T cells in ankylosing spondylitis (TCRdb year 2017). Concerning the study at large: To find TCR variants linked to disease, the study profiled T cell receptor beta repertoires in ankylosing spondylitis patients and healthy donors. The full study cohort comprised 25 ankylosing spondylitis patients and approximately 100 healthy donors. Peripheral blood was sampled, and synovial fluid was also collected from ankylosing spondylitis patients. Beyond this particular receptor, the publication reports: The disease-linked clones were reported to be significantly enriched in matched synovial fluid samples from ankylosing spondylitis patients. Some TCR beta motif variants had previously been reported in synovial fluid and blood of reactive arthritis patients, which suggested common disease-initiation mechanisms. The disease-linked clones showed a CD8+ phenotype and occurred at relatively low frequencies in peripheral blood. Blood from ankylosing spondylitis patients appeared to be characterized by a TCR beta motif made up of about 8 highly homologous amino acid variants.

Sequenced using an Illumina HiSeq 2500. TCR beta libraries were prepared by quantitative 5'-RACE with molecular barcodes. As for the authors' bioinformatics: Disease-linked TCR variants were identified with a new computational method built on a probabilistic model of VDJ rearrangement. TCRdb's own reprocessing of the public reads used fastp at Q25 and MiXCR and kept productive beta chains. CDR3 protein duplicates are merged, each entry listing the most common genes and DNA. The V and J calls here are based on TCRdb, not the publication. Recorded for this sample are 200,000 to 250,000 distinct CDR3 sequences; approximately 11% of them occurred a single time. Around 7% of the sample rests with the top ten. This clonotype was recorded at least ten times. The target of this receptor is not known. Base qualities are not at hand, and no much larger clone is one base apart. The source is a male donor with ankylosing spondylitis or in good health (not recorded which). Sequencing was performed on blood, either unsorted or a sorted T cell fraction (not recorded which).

The CDR3 in this case is CASSNNRYGYTF. The sequenced DNA is TGCGCCAGCAGCAACAATCGTTATGGCTACACCTTC. The rearrangement combines TRBV5-1 with TRBJ1-2; the D gene lacks a confident call. V was cut back by 4 bases and J by 5 bases, leaving a gap of 9 bases between them. The germline V gene gives CDR1 as SGHRS and CDR2 as YFSETQ. The CDR3 starts with the cysteine, ends with the phenylalanine, and has 12 residues. Solely the CDR3 DNA is kept, with 36 bases framed from the first base. The reference TRBV5-1 and TRBJ1-2 proteins fill in what lies around the CDR3, so the full variable domain reads KAGVTQTPRYLIKTRGQQVTLSCSPISGHRSVSWYQQTPGQGLQFLFEYFSETQRNKGNFPGRFSGRQFSNSRSEMNVSTLELGDSALYLCASSNNRYGYTFGSGTRLTVV.